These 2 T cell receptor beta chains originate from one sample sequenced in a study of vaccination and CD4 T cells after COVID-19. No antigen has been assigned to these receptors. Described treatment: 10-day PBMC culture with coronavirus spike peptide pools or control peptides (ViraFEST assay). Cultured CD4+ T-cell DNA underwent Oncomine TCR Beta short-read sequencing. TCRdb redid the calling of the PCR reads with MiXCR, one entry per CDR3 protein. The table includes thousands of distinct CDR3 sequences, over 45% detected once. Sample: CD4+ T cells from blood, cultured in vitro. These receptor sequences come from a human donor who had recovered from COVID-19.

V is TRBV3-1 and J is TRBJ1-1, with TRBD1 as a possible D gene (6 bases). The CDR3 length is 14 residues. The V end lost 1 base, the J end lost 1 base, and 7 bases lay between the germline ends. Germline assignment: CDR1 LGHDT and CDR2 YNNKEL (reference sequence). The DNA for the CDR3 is TGTGCCAGCAGCCAAGTACAGGGGAACACTGAAGCTTTCTTT. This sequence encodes CASSQVQGNTEAFF.

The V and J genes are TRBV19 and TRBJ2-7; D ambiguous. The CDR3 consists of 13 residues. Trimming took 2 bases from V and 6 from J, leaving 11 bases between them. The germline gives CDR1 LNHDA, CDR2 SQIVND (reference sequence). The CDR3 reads CASSIKPRTEQYF. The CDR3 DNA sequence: TGTGCCAGTAGTATAAAACCTCGAACCGAGCAGTACTTC. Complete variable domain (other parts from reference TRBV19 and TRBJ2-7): DGGITQSPKYLFRKEGQNVTLSCEQNLNHDAMYWYRQDPGQGLRLIYYSQIVNDFQKGDIAEGYSVSREKKESFPLTVTSAQKNPTAFYLCASSIKPRTEQYFGPGTRLTVT.